The source of this TCR beta chain is a study of cytomegalovirus exposure and HLA in healthy donors (dated by TCRdb to the late 2010s). The study in broad terms: In an earlier analysis of 587 of the donors, 276 Gb of sequence data and 90 million to 120 million unique TCR beta sequences from roughly 200 million T cells were reported. Among the roughly 400 genotyped donors, around 81% belonged to the genetic ancestry cluster associated with self-reported Caucasian donors. Using immunosequencing, the study profiled T cell repertoires from about 610 subjects and related those repertoires to cytomegalovirus serostatus. Donor age, sex, ethnicity and CMV serostatus were collected together with the repertoire data. About 300 gigabases of sequencing data and tens of millions of unique TCR sequences were included in an early release covering several hundred HLA-typed donors. An earlier analysis of around 640 of the donors used high-throughput TCR beta sequencing to judge whether each TCR beta V gene segment behaved as functional or pseudogenic. A later genetic analysis used genome-wide SNP genotypes for about 65% of the roughly 670 donors, treating that subset as a discovery cohort. Across about 380 genotyped donors of the cohort, an average of about 240,000 unique TCR beta nucleotide sequences per donor were sequenced, and 15% to 20% of those sequences were non-productive. Along with the roughly 710-subject first cohort, a separate validation cohort of more than 90 different subjects was used. In the later analysis, no new phenotypic data were used to find candidate immune exposures; instead, reliance was placed on TCR beta sequences and their occurrence across donors. Class I and class II HLA loci were covered by the typing at four-digit resolution. The number of donors typed differed by locus, with roughly 620-630 for A, B, C, DRB1 and DQB1, roughly 520 for DQA1, about 610 for DPA1, and some 450 for DPB1. The study aimed to test whether signatures of past pathogen exposure could be identified by cataloging public T cell receptors. High-throughput TCR immunosequencing, statistical association of individual TCRs with disease status, and machine learning were combined to predict cytomegalovirus infection status. Every discovery cohort repertoire had been produced on one sequencing platform. About five DR-DQ haplotypes were treated as single units for association and clustering because of strong linkage in the cohort. In a later analysis, previously published TCR beta repertoires from more than 500 donors were re-analyzed and high-resolution HLA genotyping was added so that TCR occurrence patterns could be studied. Results the study describes overall, beyond this receptor: Most CMV-associated TCR beta chains appeared to be HLA-restricted in a later analysis, and the HLA associations seemed to be driven largely by CMV exposure. Because the 87-base-pair reads could not distinguish some IMGT-functional V segments, including TRBV6-2 and TRBV6-3, those segments were excluded. Presence/absence analyses assumed roughly uniform sequencing depth across donors, an assumption that may not hold. The authors suggested that the approach could potentially be generalized to other disease states and immunological phenotypes. Correlated functional status among segregating V segments might be attributable to linkage disequilibrium, but an unknown experimental factor could not be ruled out. Most TCR sequences were seen in very few donors, while some public TCRs were found in many individuals. Only TCR beta chains were sequenced in this cohort, and the absence of alpha or paired-chain data limited detectable features. A later analysis associated 16,951 TCR beta sequences with specific HLA alleles at a false discovery rate of 0.05. In an earlier analysis of about 540 of the donors, most TCR beta V segments were observed in productive rearrangements about 87% or about 30% of the time, broadly matching IMGT annotations. HLA typing was unavailable for some donors at each locus, so association tests used only the typed subset. A further reported finding was that TCR beta sequences accurately predicted the HLA-A and HLA-B alleles for most subjects in the first cohort. Assigning TCR associations to individual alleles was difficult when HLA alleles, especially DR and DQ, strongly co-occurred. About 17 rarely observed V segments, including chromosome 9 orphons, were excluded from the earlier analysis of approximately 500 of the donors because counts were too low. A later genetic analysis reported fewer N-insertions in productive TCRs among donors in an Asian-associated ancestry cluster than the approximately 700-donor mean. Immune exposure information for the cohort was limited to CMV serostatus. The study listed 164 TCR beta chains as associated with cytomegalovirus. According to a later analysis, TCR association rates differed among HLA loci, with DRB1 alleles showing the most associated TCRs and HLA-C alleles showing the fewest. Compared with equally common non-associated chains, HLA-associated TCR beta chains in a later analysis were more clonally expanded and had lower generation probabilities. In vitro tests confirmed that three of the cytomegalovirus-associated TCR beta chains recognize cytomegalovirus antigens. The classifier was reported to diagnose cytomegalovirus status with high specificity and sensitivity in both the original and validation cohorts. A later genetic analysis associated a missense DCLRE1C variant with V-gene and J-gene trimming of TCR beta chains, and an independent cohort replicated the association. The sequencing pipeline was judged likely to have produced a cluster of highly shared sequence variants as a technical artifact. According to a later analysis, parvovirus B19, influenza, CMV and Epstein-Barr virus appeared linked to several top co-occurrence clusters.

The cohort was made up of roughly 670 healthy bone marrow donors. All cohort members were sampled while nominally healthy, although unrecorded immune exposures were likely present. The donor tested CMV seronegative, placing the donor among the roughly 340 seronegative members of the cohort. Each donor provided a peripheral blood sample, and peripheral blood mononuclear cells were used for TCR beta sequencing. Genomic DNA extraction from the blood cell samples was performed with the Qiagen DNeasy Blood Extraction Kit. For this clone: The target of this receptor is not known.

The method behind the library was the immunoSEQ multiplex PCR assay. A mixture of 60 forward primers for TCR Vbeta segments and 13 reverse primers for TCR Jbeta segments was used in the multiplex PCR. The CDR3 region of rearranged TCR beta genes was amplified from genomic DNA with a multiplex PCR assay. On the Illumina HiSeq System, the amplified TCR beta libraries were sequenced as 87-base-pair reads. In the source study's methods: Across the 500 to 700 repertoires, a later analysis counted approximately 75 million unique TCR beta chains, roughly 11 million of which were shared by at least two donors. Raw reads were error-corrected and collapsed into unique sequences by a nearest-neighbor algorithm in which closely related sequences were merged to remove PCR and sequencing errors. Alignment of CDR3 sequences to IMGT reference sequences was used to assign V, D and J gene segments. Each retained sequence needed at least a six-nucleotide match to both a V gene segment and a J gene segment. Rearrangements were classified as productive when the CDR3 lacked stop codons and remained in frame with V and J, and all other rearrangements were classified as non-productive. Following IMGT convention, CDR3 was defined as the stretch from the second conserved V-encoded cysteine up to the conserved J-encoded phenylalanine. Sequences without an unambiguous match to a single V gene segment were excluded from the earlier analysis of about 600 of the donors. In an earlier analysis of approximately 610 of the donors, V segments were called functional above 56.7% productive rearrangements and were called segregating when the between-donor standard deviation exceeded 5%. A statistical classification framework was built for diagnosing cytomegalovirus status from the catalog of TCR beta chain sequences. A later analysis assigned V and J genes by comparing TCR nucleotide sequences with IMGT/GENE-DB human TR gene sequences. A later analysis assigned CDR3 sequences and most-parsimonious VDJ recombination scenarios with the TCRdist pipeline. In a later analysis, every TCR beta chain was defined by the combination of its CDR3 amino acid sequence and its V-gene family, and reads without a unique V-gene family were dropped. To address suspected cross-contamination and a sequencing artifact, a later analysis removed 450 to 700 highly shared, low-generation-probability nucleotide sequences. For each public chain, a later analysis derived a clonal expansion index from normalized ranks of inferred template counts within each repertoire. In a later analysis, generation probabilities were computed with a VDJ recombination model fitted to out-of-frame rearrangements, and the resulting probabilities were checked against IGoR. Hypergeometric tests were used in a later analysis to score TCR-TCR, TCR-HLA and TCR-CMV co-occurrence, with a repertoire-size bias correction applied to the TCR pairs. To estimate false discovery rates, a later analysis permuted the HLA or CMV assignments 20 times. A later analysis grouped co-occurring TCRs with DBSCAN, adding TCRdist sequence similarity when clustering within HLA-allele-positive subsets. Co-occurrence clustering excluded repertoires with fewer than 30,000 or more than 120,000 public chains, plus five with anomalous nucleotide sharing. Held by TCRdb, this immuneACCESS table contains in-frame sequences only and omits some clones. Under half of the omission traces to an unresolved V gene where checked; the cause of the rest is unknown. That table supplies the V and J calls and clone size; D and trimming were determined from the DNA. This sample's clone table shows about 120,000 clones. In total, the top ten clones hold approximately 3.9% of the sample.

V is pared back by 7 bases and J by 3 bases, with 16 bases lying between the germline termini. From its cysteine to its phenylalanine, the CDR3 spans 14 amino acids. The only DNA kept is the CDR3, 42 bases in frame from the first base. From the germline V gene, CDR1 is MDHEN and CDR2 is SYDVKM. The sequence links TRBV28 to TRBJ2-7; TRBD1 is perhaps the D gene, given 6 matching bases. What was sequenced was PBMCs. The receptor's source is a man younger than 30 in good health and CMV-seronegative. CDR3 region: CASNMIGGNYEQYF. The DNA is TGTGCCAGCAACATGATAGGGGGTAACTACGAGCAGTACTTC.